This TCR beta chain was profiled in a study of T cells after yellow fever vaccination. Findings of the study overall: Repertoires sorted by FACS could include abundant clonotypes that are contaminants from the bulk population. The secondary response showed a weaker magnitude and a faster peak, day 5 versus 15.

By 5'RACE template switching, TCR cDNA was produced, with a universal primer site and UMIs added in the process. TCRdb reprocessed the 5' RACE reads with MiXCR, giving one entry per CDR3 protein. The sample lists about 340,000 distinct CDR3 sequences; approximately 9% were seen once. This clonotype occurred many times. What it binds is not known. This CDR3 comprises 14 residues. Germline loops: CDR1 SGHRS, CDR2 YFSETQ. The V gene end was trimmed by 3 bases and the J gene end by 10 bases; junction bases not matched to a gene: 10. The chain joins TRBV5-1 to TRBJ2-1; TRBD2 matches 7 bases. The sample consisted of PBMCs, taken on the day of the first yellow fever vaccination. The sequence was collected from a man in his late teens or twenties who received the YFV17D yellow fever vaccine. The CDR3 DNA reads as TGCGCCAGCAGCTCGAGTTTCCCGGGAGGAGAGCAGTTCTTC. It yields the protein CASSSSFPGGEQFF.